A single sample gave rise to the 9 T cell receptor beta chains below, sequenced in a study of shared clonotypes between healthy human individuals. Sequencing was performed with immunoSEQ multiplex PCR; in TCRdb, only in-frame clones are kept and a portion is missing. The data hold some 2,000,000 clones, with almost 96% observed a single time. The sequenced sample consisted of naive CD4+ T cells sorted from blood. Subset defined: CD45RA+ positively selected. The receptor set was obtained from a man between 18 and 35 years old in good health.

This clone was seen only once. The chain joins TRBV5-4 to TRBJ2-5; 8 positions agree with TRBD2. Germline assignment: CDR1 SGHNT and CDR2 YYREEE (reference sequence). The CDR3 loop spans 15 amino acids. Trimming removed 6 bases from V and 2 bases from J; junction bases left unmatched: 9. The CDR3 spells CASTQLAEPQETQYF. CDR3 coding DNA: TGTGCCAGCACCCAACTAGCGGAACCTCAAGAGACCCAGTACTTC.

V is TRBV10-1 and J is TRBJ2-2; TRBD1 agrees at 8 bases. V shed 10 bases, J shed 1 base, and the junction held 5 bases outside the gene matches. CDR3 length equals 14 residues. Germline V gene data show CDR1 as WNHNN and CDR2 as SYGVQD (reference sequence). The DNA for the CDR3 is TGCGCCACGAGACAGGGGCAGAACACCGGGGAGCTGTTTTTT. Protein sequence: CATRQGQNTGELFF.

In this sample, this clone turned up once. The rearrangement links TRBV4-1 to TRBJ1-1, with TRBD1 matching 7 bases. CDR3 length: 13 residues. The V gene's germline CDR1 is MGHRA and CDR2 YSYEKL. V dropped 3 bases and J dropped 10; count of bases not matched to a gene: 8. The CDR3 DNA reads as TGCGCCAGCAGCCAGACAGGGAGGTCGGTAGCTTTCTTT. Translating gives CASSQTGRSVAFF.

This chain uses TRBV11-2 with TRBJ2-7, with 7 positions matching TRBD1. Germline V gene data show CDR1 as SGHAT and CDR2 as FQNNGV. V lost 5 bases, J lost 5 bases, and 9 bases stayed unmatched. The CDR3 is 14 amino acids. CDR3 residues: CASSLGQVTDEQYF. Here the CDR3 DNA reads TGTGCCAGCAGCCTCGGACAGGTAACGGACGAGCAGTACTTC. The whole variable domain, filled in from reference TRBV11-2 and TRBJ2-7, reads EAGVAQSPRYKIIEKRQSVAFWCNPISGHATLYWYQQILGQGPKLLIQFQNNGVVDDSQLPKDRFSAERLKGVDSTLKIQPAKLEDSAVYLCASSLGQVTDEQYFGPGTRLTVT.

The J gene is TRBJ1-2, the V gene TRBV7-2, with unresolved D. CDR3 length: 13 amino acids. Trimming stripped 4 bases from V and 7 bases from J, with 13 bases between. Germline values: CDR1 SGHTA, CDR2 FQGNSA. CDR3 sequence (DNA): TGTGCCAGCAGCTCTACTTGGGAAAGTGGCTACACCTTC. Translated: CASSSTWESGYTF.

Remarks on this clone: The same CDR3 also results from other DNA sequences found in this sample. The genes are TRBV20-1 and TRBJ1-1, with D hard to call. The germline V gene encodes CDR1 DFQATT and CDR2 SNEGSKA (reference sequence). Deletions cut 5 bases from V and 1 base from J, with 5 bases between. This CDR3 contains 11 residues. CDR3: CSASQNTEAFF. CDR3 in DNA: TGCAGTGCTTCGCAGAACACTGAAGCTTTCTTT.

The genes are TRBV19 and TRBJ1-2; 8 bases line up with TRBD1. The J segment lost 6 bases and the V segment lost 4 bases, leaving 10 bases of the junction unmatched. This CDR3 contains 15 residues. CDR1 is LNHDA and CDR2 is SQIVND in the germline V gene (reference sequence). The CDR3 DNA sequence: TGTGCCAGTAGTAGCCTGGACAGGGAAGGGGATGGCTACACCTTC. Amino acids: CASSSLDREGDGYTF.

The V gene is TRBV29-1, the J gene TRBJ2-2; D gene unclear. Trimming shortened V by 4 bases and J by 5 bases, and 8 bases separated the two germline ends. This CDR3 is built from 12 residues. Germline V gives CDR1 SQVTM, CDR2 ANQGSEA. CDR3 nucleotide sequence: TGCAGCGTTGCCAGAGAGACCGGGGAGCTGTTTTTT. This gives the protein CSVARETGELFF.

This clone appeared once. Other DNA variants within this sample encode the same CDR3. This chain links TRBV2 with TRBJ1-5, with 7 bases matching TRBD1. The V gene's germline CDR1 is SNHLY and CDR2 FYNNEI. The trim removed 4 bases at V and 2 bases at J, leaving 2 bases unmatched. This CDR3 region has 14 residues. CDR3 coding DNA: TGTGCCAGCAGTGTCGGACAGGGCAATCAGCCCCAGCATTTT. Translated: CASSVGQGNQPQHF.